This TCR beta chain was profiled in a study of cytomegalovirus exposure and HLA in healthy donors. This clone was detected only a few times. As yet, its antigen is unknown. 60 Vbeta and 13 Jbeta primers were used in PCR. Repertoires were generated with immunoSEQ multiplex PCR, while TCRdb's copy carries only in-frame clones and drops some. Of around 190,000 clones in the sample, over 75% are singletons; the top ten hold about 0.5%. Study findings and constraints: Follow-up analysis later connected one missense variant in DCLRE1C with trimming of TCR beta V- and J-genes. Sequencing probably produced one cluster of sequence variants that were highly shared. Later examination showed HLA-associated TCR beta chains had greater clonal expansion than equally common others.

This clonotype was obtained from a woman in her fifties or sixties in good health and CMV-seronegative. Sequencing was done on a sample of PBMCs.

CDR3 sequence: CASSLTSGRAETQYF. The CDR3 DNA reads as TGTGCCAGCAGTCTTACTTCTGGGAGGGCAGAGACCCAGTACTTC. The chain has TRBV7-6 and TRBJ2-5; TRBD2 matches 7 bases. With V trimmed by 6 bases and J by 4 bases, 11 bases remained unmatched. Germline V gives CDR1 SGHVS, CDR2 FNYEAQ. This CDR3 spans 15 amino acids.